These T cell receptor beta chains were read from a single sample in a study of regulatory T cells in long-lasting Graves disease. TCRdb reprocessed the multiplex PCR reads with MiXCR, giving one entry per CDR3 protein. Counted here are under 500,000 distinct CDR3 sequences, about a sixth occurring once; the ten biggest clones make up about 10%. In addition, the sample was reused for a study of T cells in Graves' hyperthyroidism and ophthalmopathy.

The starting material was peripheral blood mononuclear cells (PBMCs), obtained at new diagnosis, from a patient treated with antithyroid drugs. Every receptor here comes from a woman in her 30s with Graves disease. CDR3s include the opening cysteine and the closing phenylalanine or tryptophan. A D gene is named only where the DNA matches it firmly. A clone size is listed for some rows: how often the clone was seen (once, few, many), or a class if it is expanded.

TRBV20-1	TRBJ2-7	few	TRBD2	TGCAGTGCTAGAGATATTATAGGGACTAGCGGGAGGGCAAGGTCCTACGAGCAGTACTTC	CSARDIIGTSGRARSYEQYF
TRBV12-3/TRBV12-4	TRBJ2-2	many	TRBD2	TGTGCCAGCAGTTTAGCGCGAATAGCGGGAAACACCGGGGAGCTGTTTTTT	CASSLARIAGNTGELFF
TRBV20-1	TRBJ2-1	many	NA	TGCAGTGCTAGAGCCCCGAGCGCTCCCCTGGACAATGAGCAGTTCTTC	CSARAPSAPLDNEQFF
TRBV11-2	TRBJ1-4	many	NA	TGTGCCAGCAGCTTAGCCGTTAATGAAAAACTGTTTTTT	CASSLAVNEKLFF
TRBV29-1	TRBJ2-1	many	TRBD2	TGCAGCGTGACTAGCGGGCTCTCCTACAATGAGCAGTTCTTC	CSVTSGLSYNEQFF
TRBV15	TRBJ1-1	many	NA	TGTGCCACCAGCAGAGATCCGGGGACACCAGAAGCTTTCTTT	CATSRDPGTPEAFF
TRBV14	TRBJ2-1	many	TRBD2	TGTGCCAGCAGCCTCATTAGCGGGGCCTACAATGAGCAGTTCTTC	CASSLISGAYNEQFF
TRBV10-1	TRBJ2-3	many	TRBD1	TGCGCCAGCAGTCCCGCCGGCTGGGACAGGGGCACAGATACGCAGTATTTT	CASSPAGWDRGTDTQYF
TRBV4-2	TRBJ2-1	NA	TRBD2	TGTGCCAGCAGCCCAAGACTAGCGGACACCGGCTCCTACAATGAGCAGTTCTTC	CASSPRLADTGSYNEQFF
TRBV15	TRBJ1-1	many	NA	TGTGCCACCAGCAGAGATGGACAGAAGAACACTGAAGCTTTCTTT	CATSRDGQKNTEAFF
TRBV20-1	TRBJ1-5	many	NA	TGCAGTGCCCGACCCGGCAGGGCTGGTCAGCCCCAGCATTTT	CSARPGRAGQPQHF
TRBV18	TRBJ2-2	many	NA	TGTGCCAGCTCACCGGTAGCCGCCGGGGAGCTGTTTTTT	CASSPVAAGELFF
TRBV5-6	TRBJ2-5	many	NA	TGTGCCAGCAGCTTGAGAACATCCCGGGCAGAGACCCAGTACTTC	CASSLRTSRAETQYF
TRBV27	TRBJ2-1	many	TRBD1	TGTGCCAGCAGTTTAGGGACAGGGGCCCCCAATGGGCAGTTCTTC	CASSLGTGAPNGQFF
TRBV6-1	TRBJ2-2	NA	NA	TGTGCCAGCCGTCCTGGGAGCATGAACACCGGGGAGCTGTTTTTT	CASRPGSMNTGELFF
TRBV4-2	TRBJ2-3	few	TRBD2	TGTGCCAGCAGCCAAGATTTTCGGCTAGCGGGAGGGCCTGCTTTTACAGATACGCAGTATTTT	CASSQDFRLAGGPAFTDTQYF
TRBV28	TRBJ2-7	many	TRBD2	TGTGCCAGCAGTTTGTTGGCTAGCGGTGCCTACGAGCAGTACTTC	CASSLLASGAYEQYF
TRBV20-1	TRBJ2-3	many	TRBD2	TGCAGTGCTAGAGAGTTCCTACGCGGGAGGGCCAAAGATACGCAGTATTTT	CSAREFLRGRAKDTQYF
TRBV4-1	TRBJ1-4	few	NA	TGCGCCAGCAGCCAAGATGATGAAAAACTGTTTTTT	CASSQDDEKLFF
TRBV7-2	TRBJ2-1	many	NA	TGTGCCAGCACCCCCCCCGGATTCAATGAGCAGTTCTTC	CASTPPGFNEQFF
TRBV10-3	TRBJ2-7	NA	TRBD2	TGTGCCATCAGTGAGTTAGGGACTAGCGGGAGAAGTGGAGCCTACGAGCAGTACTTC	CAISELGTSGRSGAYEQYF
TRBV3-1	TRBJ1-2	few	TRBD1	TGTGCCAGCAGCGACAGGGACCTCGGAGGCTACACCTTC	CASSDRDLGGYTF
TRBV12-3/TRBV12-4	TRBJ2-5	once	NA	TGTGCCAGCAGTTTAGTGGGCGGACACAATCAAGAGACCCAGTACTTC	CASSLVGGHNQETQYF
TRBV7-2	TRBJ2-3	many	NA	TGTGCCAGCAGCTCGGTGCTTGGGAGTAACACAGATACGCAGTATTTT	CASSSVLGSNTDTQYF
TRBV28	TRBJ2-7	many	TRBD1	TGTGCCAGCAGTGCTGGACAGGGATTAAGGGAGCAGTACTTC	CASSAGQGLREQYF
TRBV28	TRBJ1-2	many	NA	TGTGCCAGCAGTTTACATAGGCGCTATGGCTACACCTTC	CASSLHRRYGYTF
TRBV7-3	TRBJ1-5	many	TRBD1	TGTGCCAGCAGTCGGGACAGGGGCCAGCCCCAGCATTTT	CASSRDRGQPQHF
TRBV25-1	TRBJ2-7	few	TRBD1	TGTGCCAGCAGTGAGGCCGGGGACAGGGTGCGCCAGCAGTACTTC	CASSEAGDRVRQQYF
TRBV6-1	TRBJ1-5	few	NA	TGTGCCAGCAGTCTCCGGGCACAGGCGGCGAATCAGCCCCAGCATTTT	CASSLRAQAANQPQHF
TRBV27	TRBJ2-5	many	NA	TGTGCCAGCAGTCCCCTGGGGGGTAGAAGGCAAGAGACCCAGTACTTC	CASSPLGGRRQETQYF
TRBV25-1	TRBJ2-1	NA	NA	TGTGCCAGCAGTGACTTACTGAGCGGTGGTGAGCAGTTCTTC	CASSDLLSGGEQFF
TRBV11-2	TRBJ2-3	many	TRBD2	TGTGCCAGCAGCTTTTATCCCGCGGGAGTGCGGACAGATACGCAGTATTTT	CASSFYPAGVRTDTQYF
TRBV30	TRBJ1-2	many	NA	TGTGCCTGGAGTGTACGTCGGATTGGCTATGGCTACACCTTC	CAWSVRRIGYGYTF
TRBV20-1	TRBJ2-7	many	TRBD2	TGCAGTGCCGGTGGGGAGGGGACTACCTCCTACGAGCAGTACTTC	CSAGGEGTTSYEQYF
TRBV18	TRBJ1-4	many	NA	TGTGCCAGCTCACCCAGGATTCCCAGGATCGGCGAAAAACTGTTTTTT	CASSPRIPRIGEKLFF
TRBV6-2/TRBV6-3	TRBJ1-1	many	TRBD1	TGTGCCAGCAGTTACAGACAGGGGGGGGCTGAAGCTTTCTTT	CASSYRQGGAEAFF
TRBV5-1	TRBJ2-1	many	TRBD2	TGCGCCAGCAGCTTGGGGTGGCGGAGCGGGAGAAGGTGGGATGAGCAGTTCTTC	CASSLGWRSGRRWDEQFF
TRBV30	TRBJ2-3	many	NA	TGTGCCTGGAGTGAAAGGGGATTGCAGTATTTT	CAWSERGLQYF
TRBV20-1	TRBJ1-2	many	NA	TGCAGTGCTAGAGCCCAGACAGGTGGCTACACCTTC	CSARAQTGGYTF
TRBV28	TRBJ2-4	many	NA	TGTGCCAGCAGTCCTATTACCAAAAACATTCAGTACTTC	CASSPITKNIQYF
TRBV6-9	TRBJ2-7	many	TRBD1	TGTGCCAGCAGTTACCTGGGACAGGGAGTCAAAGGCTACGAGCAGTACTTC	CASSYLGQGVKGYEQYF
TRBV19	TRBJ1-5	NA	NA	TGTGCCAGTAGTATAGGATGGGCAGCCCAGCATTTT	CASSIGWAAQHF
TRBV7-2	TRBJ2-1	many	NA	TGTGCCAGCAGCTCAAACAGAGGGTTTGGGGAGCGAAACTCCTACAATGAGCAGTTCTTC	CASSSNRGFGERNSYNEQFF
TRBV28	TRBJ2-7	many	NA	TGTGCCAGCAGTTCCCCGAACCAGGGGGGGGGGCACGAGCAGTACTTC	CASSSPNQGGGHEQYF
TRBV5-1	TRBJ1-3	NA	TRBD1	TGCGCCAGCAGCGGACAGGGACTCTCTGGAAACACCATATATTTT	CASSGQGLSGNTIYF